Sequencing of this T cell receptor (beta chain) was carried out in a study of shared clonotypes between healthy human individuals. Sequencing used immunoSEQ multiplex PCR; TCRdb keeps in-frame clones, though not all of them. The repertoire holds 2 million or so clones, with 90% to 95% as singletons. The CDR3 totals 12 residues. Germline V lookup: CDR1 LNHDA, CDR2 SQIVND (reference sequence). V was clipped by 4 bases and J by 7 bases, with 10 bases between them. The source of this sequence is a man aged 18 to 30 in good health. The chain employs TRBV19 and TRBJ1-2; tentative D call: TRBD1 (5 bases). Sequences were obtained from naive CD4+ T cells sorted from blood. Stated subset: CD45RA+ positively selected. CDR3 nucleotide sequence: TGTGCCAGTAGTACGGGGCAGAGTGGCTACACCTTC. Translating gives CASSTGQSGYTF.